Listed below are T cell receptor beta chains from one sample, sequenced in a study of cytomegalovirus exposure and HLA in healthy donors. The assay was immunoSEQ multiplex PCR, and TCRdb's table has in-frame clones only and misses some. The sample holds 150,000 to 200,000 clones; 75% to 90% are singletons and the top ten take about 2.1%. Sample: PBMCs. The origin of the receptors is a woman aged 18-29 years in good health and CMV-seronegative. CDR3s include the opening cysteine and the closing phenylalanine or tryptophan. A D gene is named only where the DNA matches it firmly. Clone size is given for some rows only: seen once, a few or many times, or a class if the clone is expanded.

>once|TRBJ1-4|TRBD1|TRBV9
CASSVDRGPNEKLFF
TGTGCCAGCAGCGTGGACAGGGGGCCTAATGAAAAACTGTTTTTT
>-|TRBJ1-1|TRBD1|TRBV5-1
CASSLGAGGNTEAFF
TGCGCCAGCAGCTTGGGGGCAGGGGGTAACACTGAAGCTTTCTTT
>-|TRBJ1-2|TRBD1|TRBV6-5
CASSSHNRGRNYGYTF
TGTGCCAGCAGTTCCCATAACAGGGGGCGAAACTATGGCTACACCTTC
>-|TRBJ2-1|-|TRBV19
CASNYGYRSSYNEQFF
TGTGCCAGTAATTACGGTTACAGGAGCTCCTACAATGAGCAGTTCTTC
>-|TRBJ1-6|-|TRBV7-9
CASSLGDRNNSPLHF
TGTGCCAGCAGCTTGGGAGACAGGAATAATTCACCCCTCCACTTT
>-|TRBJ2-3|TRBD1|TRBV11-1
CASSRQGFVTDTQYF
TGTGCCAGCAGCCGACAGGGGTTCGTGACAGATACGCAGTATTTT
>-|TRBJ1-5|-|TRBV18
CASSPAASNQPQHF
TGTGCCAGCTCACCCGCGGCCAGCAATCAGCCCCAGCATTTT
>-|TRBJ1-2|-|TRBV28
CASVNAGLDYGYPF
TGTGCCAGCGTAAATGCGGGCCTCGACTATGGCTACCCCTTC
>-|TRBJ1-6|-|TRBV19
CASSIGGSTFNSPLHF
TGTGCCAGTAGTATTGGGGGGTCAACCTTTAATTCACCCCTCCACTTT
>-|TRBJ1-4|-|TRBV19
CASSIDRATNEKLFF
TGTGCCAGTAGTATTGATCGGGCAACTAATGAAAAACTGTTTTTT
>-|TRBJ2-7|-|TRBV15
CATSRLKGGTRDYEQYF
TGTGCCACCAGCAGACTGAAAGGGGGTACCCGAGATTACGAGCAGTACTTC
>-|TRBJ2-3|-|TRBV6-5
CASSSSGDTQYF
TGTGCCAGCTCTTCTTCGGGGGATACGCAGTATTTT
>few|TRBJ2-1|TRBD1|TRBV7-9
CASSYRRDRVFNEQFF
TGTGCCAGCAGCTACCGCCGGGACAGGGTGTTCAATGAGCAGTTCTTC
>-|TRBJ2-7|TRBD2|TRBV19
CASSPQAGVNNLYEQYF
TGTGCCAGTAGCCCCCAGGCGGGAGTTAACAATCTCTACGAGCAGTACTTC
>-|TRBJ1-4|TRBD1|TRBV29-1
CSVGEGTANEKLFF
TGCAGCGTTGGAGAAGGGACAGCTAATGAAAAACTGTTTTTT
>-|TRBJ2-1|TRBD1|TRBV2
CASLQGAIYNEQFF
TGTGCCAGCTTGCAGGGGGCCATCTACAATGAGCAGTTCTTC
>once|TRBJ2-3|TRBD2|TRBV28
CASSTPRGGKGTDTQYF
TGTGCCAGCAGTACCCCGCGCGGGGGGAAAGGAACAGATACGCAGTATTTT